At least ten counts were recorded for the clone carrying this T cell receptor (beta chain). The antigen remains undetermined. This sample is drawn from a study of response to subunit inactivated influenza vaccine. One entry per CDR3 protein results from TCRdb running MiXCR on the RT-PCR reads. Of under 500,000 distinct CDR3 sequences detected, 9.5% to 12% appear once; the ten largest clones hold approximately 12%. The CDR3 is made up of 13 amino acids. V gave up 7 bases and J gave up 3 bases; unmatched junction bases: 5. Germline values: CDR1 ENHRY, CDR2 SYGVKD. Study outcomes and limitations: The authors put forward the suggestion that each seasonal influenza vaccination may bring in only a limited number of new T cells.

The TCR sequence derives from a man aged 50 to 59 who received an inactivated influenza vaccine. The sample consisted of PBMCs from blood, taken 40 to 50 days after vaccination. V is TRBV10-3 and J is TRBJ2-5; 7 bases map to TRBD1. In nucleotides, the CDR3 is TGTGCCATCAACGGACAGGCGGAAGAGACCCAGTACTTC. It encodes CAINGQAEETQYF.